This T cell receptor beta chain originates from a study of identifying expanded T cells in peripheral blood. The germline V gene has CDR1 MNHEY and CDR2 SMNVEV (reference sequence). The CDR3 runs to 15 residues. V lost 2 bases and J lost 1, with 10 bases in between. Whole-study findings and limits: Technical replicates showed about 1.2 changed clones; around 2 weeks roughly 16; four weeks 19.

About this clone itself: Antigen specificity is unknown.

The protocol was immunoSEQ multiplex PCR, while the TCRdb copy is restricted to in-frame clones and leaves out a portion. This table holds about 110,000 clones, 88% found once. This sequence was found in a person between 18 and 75 years old in good health. Sequencing was performed on blood. This chain joins TRBV27 and TRBJ2-3, with D unclear. Here the CDR3 DNA reads TGTGCCAGCAGTTTAGACGTCGGCGGCACAGATACGCAGTATTTT. Its translation: CASSLDVGGTDTQYF.